This record looks at one TCR beta chain sequence and its context. Its antigen is still unknown. The data belong to a study of T cell responses to AZD1222 COVID-19 vaccine. Study outcomes and limitations: No repertoire was sampled before or during the peak T cell response, only after it. Baseline seropositivity characterized only a handful of AZD1222 recipients. It should be noted that donors were predominantly white British and more often female, and clonal diversity was possibly underestimated.

Using immunoSEQ multiplex PCR, the repertoire was profiled, and TCRdb retains in-frame clones only, with some absent. The repertoire has some 97,000 clones, more than 75% of them found once; the top ten carry 15% to 20%. This CDR3 has 15 residues. Germline trimming cut 5 bases from V and 6 bases from J; bases unmatched to any gene: 11. Germline CDR1 is SGHAT and CDR2 is FQNNGV. The sample in question was peripheral blood, obtained on day 0 of AZD1222 vaccination. The receptor's source is an adult in good health. The rearrangement joins TRBV11-2 to TRBJ2-7, with 9 positions matching TRBD1. The CDR3 here is CASSQRGDRAPEQYF. The CDR3 nucleotides are TGTGCCAGCAGCCAGAGGGGGGACAGGGCGCCCGAGCAGTACTTC.